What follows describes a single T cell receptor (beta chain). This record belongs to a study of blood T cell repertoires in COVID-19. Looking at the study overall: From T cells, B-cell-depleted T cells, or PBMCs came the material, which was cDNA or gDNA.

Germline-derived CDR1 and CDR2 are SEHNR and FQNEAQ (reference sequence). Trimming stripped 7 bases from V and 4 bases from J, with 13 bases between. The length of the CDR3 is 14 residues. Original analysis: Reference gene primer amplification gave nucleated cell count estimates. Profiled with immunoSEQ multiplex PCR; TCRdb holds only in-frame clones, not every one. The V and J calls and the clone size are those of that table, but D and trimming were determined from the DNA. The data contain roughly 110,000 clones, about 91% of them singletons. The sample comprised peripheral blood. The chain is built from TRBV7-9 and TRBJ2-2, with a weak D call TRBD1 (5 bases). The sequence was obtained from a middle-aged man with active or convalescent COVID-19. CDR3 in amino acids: CASNIQDLTGELFF. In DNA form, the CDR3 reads TGTGCCAGCAACATACAGGACCTCACCGGGGAGCTGTTTTTT.